Below, 6 T cell receptor beta chains from the same sample are listed, as sequenced in a study of cytomegalovirus exposure and HLA in healthy donors. The PCR had 60 Vbeta and 13 Jbeta primers. Assay used: immunoSEQ multiplex PCR; TCRdb lists only in-frame clones, some missing. Here the sample spans about 200,000 clones, approximately 80% being singletons. Sequenced material: PBMCs. The receptors were sampled from a woman aged 18-29 years in good health and CMV-seronegative.

V is TRBV29-1 and J is TRBJ2-1; maybe TRBD2 (5 bases). The CDR3 is 14 residues long. Between the trimmed V and J ends, which lost 0 bases and 4 bases, there was a span of 10 bases. Germline-derived CDR1 and CDR2 are SQVTM and ANQGSEA. CDR3 DNA: TGCAGCGTTGAAGACCGCCGGGGTTACAATGAGCAGTTCTTC. Translating gives CSVEDRRGYNEQFF.

The gene calls are TRBV4-3 and TRBJ1-5; D is perhaps TRBD1 (5 bases). The CDR3 totals 16 residues. Trimming removed 0 bases at V and 5 bases at J, with 14 bases between. In germline, CDR1 is LGHNA, CDR2 YSLEER. The CDR3 coding sequence is TGCGCCAGCAGCCAAGAGGGTCGCCCAGGGTATCAGCCCCAGCATTTT. Its translation is CASSQEGRPGYQPQHF.

This chain links TRBV30 with TRBJ2-3; TRBD2 is a possible D gene (6 bases). Trimming took off 1 base at V and 4 bases at J, with 18 bases between the two ends. The CDR3 spans 16 residues. Germline CDR1 reads GTSNPN; CDR2 reads SVGIG (reference sequence). The CDR3 nucleotides read TGTGCCTGGAGTGGGGGCCGGGGCGGGACTTCAGATACGCAGTATTTT. It yields the protein CAWSGGRGGTSDTQYF. Full variable domain (outside the CDR3, taken from reference TRBV30 and TRBJ2-3): SQTIHQWPATLVQPVGSPLSLECTVEGTSNPNLYWYRQAAGRGLQLLFYSVGIGQISSEVPQNLSASRPQDRQFILSSKKLLLSDSGFYLCAWSGGRGGTSDTQYFGPGTRLTVL.

J is TRBJ1-2 and V is TRBV6-6; 8 positions agree with TRBD1. The CDR3 spans 13 residues. With 8 bases clipped from V and 0 bases from J, the junction kept 2 bases outside the gene matches. In germline, CDR1 is MNHNY, CDR2 SVGAGI (reference sequence). CDR3 DNA: TGTGCCAGCCTCAGGGGGCCTAACTATGGCTACACCTTC. Residues: CASLRGPNYGYTF.

The gene calls are TRBV28 and TRBJ2-5; D gene unclear. The germline V gene has CDR1 MDHEN and CDR2 SYDVKM. The CDR3 contains 13 residues. Trimming left V 5 bases short and J 1 base short, with 8 bases between. The DNA of the CDR3 is TGTGCCAGCAGTCTAGGATCCCAAGAGACCCAGTACTTC. Amino acid sequence: CASSLGSQETQYF.

This chain joins TRBV6-5 and TRBJ1-1, with D uncertain. CDR3 size: 15 residues. Germline V lookup: CDR1 MNHEY, CDR2 SVGAGI. V dropped 3 bases and J dropped 6 bases, with 17 bases sitting between them. The CDR3 spells CASSYHLGEDAEAFF. The CDR3 DNA sequence: TGTGCCAGCAGTTATCATCTCGGAGAAGACGCTGAAGCTTTCTTT.